The clone carrying this T cell receptor (beta chain) was counted between two and nine times. Its specificity is not known. The data are from a study of cytomegalovirus exposure and HLA in healthy donors. Findings and caveats of the study: Earlier analysis looked at TCR beta V segments, and most were productive about 90% or about 30% of the time.

The ends lost 5 bases at V and 3 bases at J; junction bases unmatched: 7. The CDR3 has 15 residues. Germline V gene data show CDR1 as MNHEY and CDR2 as SVGAGI. Use of 60 Vbeta and 13 Jbeta primers characterized the PCR. Per the authors' pipeline: Roughly 81 million unique TCR beta chains, roughly 12 million shared, were counted in a later analysis. Clones were read by immunoSEQ multiplex PCR, and TCRdb kept only the in-frame ones, dropping some. V, J and clone size are taken as reported in that table, and D and trimming were inferred from the DNA itself. The sample carries about 90,000 clones, around 66% recorded once.

Sequencing used PBMCs. The chain has TRBV6-5 and TRBJ1-5, with 7 bases matching TRBD1. The receptor comes from a man younger than 40 in good health and CMV-seronegative. The CDR3 here is CASSPRDRHNQPQHF. CDR3 sequence (DNA): TGTGCCAGCAGTCCTAGGGACAGACACAATCAGCCCCAGCATTTT.